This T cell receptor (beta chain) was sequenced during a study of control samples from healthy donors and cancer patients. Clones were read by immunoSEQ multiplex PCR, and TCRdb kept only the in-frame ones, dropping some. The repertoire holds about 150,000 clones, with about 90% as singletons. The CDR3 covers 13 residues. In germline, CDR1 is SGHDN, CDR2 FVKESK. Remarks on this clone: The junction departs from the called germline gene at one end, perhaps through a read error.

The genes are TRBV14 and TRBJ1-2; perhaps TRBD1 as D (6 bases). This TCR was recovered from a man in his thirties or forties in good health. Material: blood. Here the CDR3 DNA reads TGTGCCGGCAGCCAGGGGCGCAAGATTGGCTACACCTTC. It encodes CAGSQGRKIGYTF.